Following are 14 T cell receptor beta chains from one sample sequenced in a study of cytomegalovirus exposure and HLA in healthy donors. The PCR contained 60 Vbeta and 13 Jbeta primers. Sequenced by immunoSEQ multiplex PCR; TCRdb stores in-frame clones only, minus some. The table lists some 140,000 clones, around 72% of them singletons. Sequenced material: PBMCs. These receptors all stem from a woman between 40 and 50 years old in good health and CMV-seronegative.

V gene TRBV6-5 combines with J gene TRBJ1-3, with D tentatively TRBD1 (5 bases). The length of the CDR3 is 15 residues. The germline CDR1 and CDR2 sequences are MNHEY and SVGAGI. V lost 3 bases, J lost 2 bases, and 11 bases lay in between. The CDR3 here is CASSYWGETGNTIYF. The DNA of the CDR3 is TGTGCCAGCAGTTATTGGGGGGAAACTGGAAACACCATATATTTT.

The chain combines TRBV4-1 with TRBJ2-5; a possible D gene is TRBD2 (5 bases). The CDR3 has 14 residues. The V end was cut by 2 bases, the J end by 4 bases, with 11 bases between. Germline CDR1 and CDR2: MGHRA and YSYEKL. The CDR3 spells CASSQPGWGETQYF. The DNA of the CDR3 is TGCGCCAGCAGCCAACCGGGATGGGGAGAGACCCAGTACTTC.

The genes are TRBV19 and TRBJ2-1; 7 bases agree with TRBD1. This CDR3 is 15 amino acids long. Germline loops: CDR1 LNHDA, CDR2 SQIVND (reference sequence). V gave up 1 base and J gave up 6 bases; unmatched junction bases: 6. CDR3 residues: CASSIVLQGFNEQFF. CDR3 DNA sequence: TGTGCCAGTAGTATAGTTCTACAGGGGTTCAATGAGCAGTTCTTC.

The chain joins TRBV14 to TRBJ2-1; 10 bases are shared with TRBD1. This CDR3 has 17 residues. The germline CDR1 and CDR2 sequences are SGHDN and FVKESK. With V trimmed by 3 bases and J by 8 bases, 13 bases remained unmatched. As DNA, the CDR3 is TGTGCCAGCAGCCAGAGAACCGGGACAGGGGTTGTGTATGAGCAGTTCTTC. As protein: CASSQRTGTGVVYEQFF.

This clone occurred a few times. The rearrangement links TRBV6-1 to TRBJ1-2; no firm D call. CDR3 size: 15 residues. V shed 2 bases and J shed 4 bases, with 14 bases lying between them. CDR1 and CDR2 (germline): MNHNS, SASEGT. CDR3 region: CASSERKGGPYGYTF. The CDR3 nucleotides are TGTGCCAGCAGTGAAAGGAAGGGAGGGCCCTATGGCTACACCTTC.

The chain links TRBV7-9 to TRBJ1-2; D gene ambiguous. CDR1 and CDR2 from the germline V gene are SEHNR and FQNEAQ (reference sequence). The V end lost 5 bases, the J end lost 2 bases, and 15 bases lay between the germline ends. This CDR3 comprises 15 residues. CDR3 in DNA: TGTGCCAGCAGCCTCCATGAGGGCGACAACTATGGCTACACCTTC. It translates to CASSLHEGDNYGYTF.

This rearrangement joins TRBV11-3 to TRBJ2-5, with no clear D. Germline V lookup: CDR1 SGHNT, CDR2 YENEEA. The CDR3 spans 13 residues. Trimming pared 5 bases from V and 1 base from J, leaving 8 bases between. The chain's CDR3 is CASSRQGQETQYF. In DNA, the CDR3 is TGTGCCAGCAGCCGACAAGGCCAAGAGACCCAGTACTTC. Supplemented by reference TRBV11-3 and TRBJ2-5, the full variable domain reads EAGVVQSPRYKIIEKKQPVAFWCNPISGHNTLYWYLQNLGQGPELLIRYENEEAVDDSQLPKDRFSAERLKGVDSTLKIQPAELGDSAVYLCASSRQGQETQYFGPGTRLLVL.

This clone has more than one count but fewer than ten. The chain recombines TRBV5-4 with TRBJ1-1, with TRBD1 matching 7 bases. Unmatched junction bases numbered 13, after V lost 9 bases and J lost 8 bases. This CDR3 is built from 13 residues. Germline CDR1 and CDR2: SGHNT and YYREEE (reference sequence). CDR3 nucleotides: TGTGCCACCTCACAGGGGACCCATGAGGAAGCTTTCTTT. It translates to CATSQGTHEEAFF.

The rearrangement uses TRBV7-9 and TRBJ2-5; possible D gene TRBD2, 5 bases. Trimming took off 3 bases at V and 2 bases at J, with 10 bases between the two ends. The CDR3 covers 14 residues. Germline CDR1 reads SEHNR; CDR2 reads FQNEAQ (reference sequence). In DNA, the CDR3 is TGTGCCAGCAGCTTGCCCGGGATACAAGAGACCCAGTACTTC. This sequence encodes CASSLPGIQETQYF.

The chain combines TRBV7-8 with TRBJ1-3, with D unresolved. Deletions cut 1 base from V and 0 bases from J, with 7 bases between. Germline CDR1 reads SGHVS; CDR2 reads FQNEAQ. The CDR3 runs to 15 residues. CDR3 bases: TGTGCCAGCAGCTTAGAACAGATCTCTGGAAACACCATATATTTT. As protein: CASSLEQISGNTIYF.

V and J are TRBV6-4 and TRBJ2-1; 8 positions agree with TRBD2. The CDR3 runs to 15 residues. Germline V gives CDR1 MRHNA, CDR2 SNTAGT. J was trimmed by 4 bases and V by 6 bases; bases with no gene match: 8. The CDR3 region is CASRKGLASYNEQFF. CDR3 nucleotides: TGTGCCAGCAGGAAAGGACTAGCTTCATACAATGAGCAGTTCTTC.

This clone was picked up a small number of times. This chain uses TRBV5-1 with TRBJ2-3; tentative D call: TRBD1 (5 bases). V gave up 4 bases and J gave up 3 bases, with 12 bases separating them. This CDR3 contains 14 residues. The germline gives CDR1 SGHRS, CDR2 YFSETQ. The chain's CDR3 is CASSGAVGTDTQYF. As DNA, the CDR3 is TGCGCCAGCAGCGGGGCGGTGGGTACAGATACGCAGTATTTT.

The chain links TRBV4-2 to TRBJ2-3; D might be TRBD2 (5 bases). Between the trimmed V and J ends, which lost 0 bases and 4 bases, there was a span of 11 bases. Germline CDR1 and CDR2: LGHNA and YNFKEQ. The CDR3 spans 15 residues. This CDR3 reads CASSQDLWGADTQYF. The CDR3 DNA reads TGTGCCAGCAGCCAAGATCTCTGGGGAGCAGATACGCAGTATTTT.

The chain couples TRBV5-4 to TRBJ2-5; perhaps TRBD1 as D (6 bases). Matching the DNA end better, TRBJ2-7 makes the J call doubtful. From germline, CDR1 is SGHNT and CDR2 YYREEE (reference sequence). The length of the CDR3 is 14 residues. CDR3 sequence (DNA): TGTGCCAGCAGCTCCGGGACACCGACCTACGAGCAGTACTTC. Its translation: CASSSGTPTYEQYF.